This TCR beta chain was captured by sequencing in a study of cytomegalovirus exposure and HLA in healthy donors. Study overall: A previous analysis identified approximately 120 million unique TCR beta sequences derived from roughly 180 million T cells.

Turning to this clone: Its antigen is unidentified.

The PCR was carried out with 60 Vbeta primers and 13 Jbeta primers. This table comes from immunoSEQ multiplex PCR, and its TCRdb copy is limited to in-frame clones, with some not included. The table lists 150,000 to 200,000 clones, roughly 80% of them singletons. Notes on the study in general: More clonal expansion characterized HLA-associated TCR beta chains than equally common others in a later analysis.

The germline V gene encodes CDR1 GTSNPN and CDR2 SVGIG (reference sequence). The CDR3 length is 15 residues. Trimming cost V 1 base and J 2 bases; bases outside gene matches: 2. The chain joins TRBV30 to TRBJ2-6, with 7 bases matching TRBD1. The specimen sequenced was PBMCs. This clonotype was sampled from a middle-aged man in good health and CMV-seronegative. As DNA, the CDR3 is TGTGCCTGGAGTGCCGACAGGGCTGGGGCCAACGTCCTGACTTTC. Residues: CAWSADRAGANVLTF.